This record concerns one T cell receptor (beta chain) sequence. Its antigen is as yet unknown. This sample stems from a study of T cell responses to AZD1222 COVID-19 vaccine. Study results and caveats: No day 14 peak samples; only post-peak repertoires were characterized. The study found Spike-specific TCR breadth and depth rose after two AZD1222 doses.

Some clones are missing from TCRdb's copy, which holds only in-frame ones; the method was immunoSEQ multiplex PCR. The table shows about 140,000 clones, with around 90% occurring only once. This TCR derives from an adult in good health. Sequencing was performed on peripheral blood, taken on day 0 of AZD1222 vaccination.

CDR3 DNA: TGTGCCAGCAGCCAAGCGGGGGCGGGAGGGGAGACCCAGTACTTC. Its protein product is CASSQAGAGGETQYF. The V call is TRBV4-2, the J call TRBJ2-5; 9 nucleotides agree with TRBD2. J was trimmed by 5 bases and V by 1 base; bases with no gene match: 5. The CDR3 has 15 amino acids. The germline V gene has CDR1 LGHNA and CDR2 YNFKEQ.